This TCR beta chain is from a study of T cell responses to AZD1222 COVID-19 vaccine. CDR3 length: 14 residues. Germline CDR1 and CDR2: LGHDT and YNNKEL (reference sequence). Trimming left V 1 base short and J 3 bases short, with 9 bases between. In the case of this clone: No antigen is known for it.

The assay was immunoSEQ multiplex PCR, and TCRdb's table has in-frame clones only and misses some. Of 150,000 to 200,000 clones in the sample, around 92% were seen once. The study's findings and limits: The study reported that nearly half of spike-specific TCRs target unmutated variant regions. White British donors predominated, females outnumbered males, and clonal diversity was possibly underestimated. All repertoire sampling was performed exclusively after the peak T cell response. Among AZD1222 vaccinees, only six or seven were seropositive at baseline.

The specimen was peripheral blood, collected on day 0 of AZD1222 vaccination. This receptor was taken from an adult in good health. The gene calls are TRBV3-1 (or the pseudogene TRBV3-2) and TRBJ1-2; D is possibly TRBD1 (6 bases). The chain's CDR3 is CASSQAGGDYGYTF. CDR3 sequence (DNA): TGTGCCAGCAGCCAAGCGGGGGGCGACTATGGCTACACCTTC.